This T cell receptor beta chain was recovered during a study of blood T cells in healthy people across ages. Study-wide findings and caveats: The long-lived group displayed more naive CD4+ cells, plus higher diversity, than the aged donors did.

In terms of origin and age, donors were healthy Caucasian individuals from Russia aged 6 to 90. As for this clonotype: Antigen specificity is unknown.

Primers used in a second PCR of about 7 to 12 cycles were a sample-barcoded 5' primer and a J-beta primer mix. TCRdb reanalysed the 5' RACE reads using MiXCR and keeps one entry per CDR3 protein. Of roughly 800,000 distinct CDR3 sequences listed, about 55% are singletons. Germline V gene lookup returns CDR1 SGHRS and CDR2 YFSETQ. Trimming took 0 bases from V and 1 from J, leaving 14 bases between them. The CDR3 has 16 residues. The rearrangement links TRBV5-1 to TRBJ2-7; D is possibly TRBD1 (6 bases). The sequencing sample was made of blood. The sequence was obtained from a man aged 80 or over in good health. The CDR3 DNA follows: TGCGCCAGCAGCTTGGAAGGGGCAGGGGTGTCCTACGAGCAGTACTTC. Protein sequence: CASSLEGAGVSYEQYF.